This T cell receptor beta chain was captured in a study of CD8 T cells in ankylosing spondylitis. Making the TCR beta libraries involved quantitative 5'-RACE with molecular barcodes. TCRdb fed the 5' RACE reads into MiXCR, producing one record per CDR3 protein. The sample records about 320,000 distinct CDR3 sequences, 11% being singletons. This CDR3 is 14 amino acids long. V lost 0 bases and J 2 bases, leaving 9 bases between the germline ends. The V gene's germline CDR1 is GTSNPN and CDR2 SVGIG (reference sequence). The rearrangement uses TRBV30 and TRBJ2-3; D may be TRBD2 (5 bases). This TCR was recovered from a female donor with ankylosing spondylitis or in good health (not recorded which). The sequenced material came from blood, either unsorted or a sorted T cell fraction (not recorded which). CDR3: CAWSVSAVTDTQYF. The DNA of the CDR3 is TGTGCCTGGAGTGTTTCAGCGGTCACAGATACGCAGTATTTT.